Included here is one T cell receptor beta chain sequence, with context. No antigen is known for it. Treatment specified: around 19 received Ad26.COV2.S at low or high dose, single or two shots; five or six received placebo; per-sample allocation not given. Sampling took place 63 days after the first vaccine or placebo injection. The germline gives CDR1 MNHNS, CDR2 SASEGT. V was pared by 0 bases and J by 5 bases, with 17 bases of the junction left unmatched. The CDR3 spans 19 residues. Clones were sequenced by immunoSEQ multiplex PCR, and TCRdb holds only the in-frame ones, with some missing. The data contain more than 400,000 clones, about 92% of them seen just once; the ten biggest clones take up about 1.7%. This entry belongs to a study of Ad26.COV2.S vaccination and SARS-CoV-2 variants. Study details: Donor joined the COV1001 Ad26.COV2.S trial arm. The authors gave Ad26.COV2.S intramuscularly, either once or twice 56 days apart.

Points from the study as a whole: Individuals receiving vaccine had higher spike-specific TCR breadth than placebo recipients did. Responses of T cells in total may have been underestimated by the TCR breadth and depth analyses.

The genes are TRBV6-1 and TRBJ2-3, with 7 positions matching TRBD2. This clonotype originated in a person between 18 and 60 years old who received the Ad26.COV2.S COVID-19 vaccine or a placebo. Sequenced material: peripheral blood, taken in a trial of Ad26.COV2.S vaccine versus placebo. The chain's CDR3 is CASSEALHPSGTGQDTQYF. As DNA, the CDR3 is TGTGCCAGCAGTGAAGCGCTTCACCCTAGCGGAACCGGCCAAGATACGCAGTATTTT.